Described below is a single T cell receptor (beta chain) sequence and its context. The CDR3 loop spans 12 amino acids. The V gene's germline CDR1 is SGHDN and CDR2 FVKESK. V shed 8 bases and J shed 0 bases, with 6 bases lying between them. These data belong to a study of blood T cell repertoires in COVID-19. Repertoires were generated with immunoSEQ multiplex PCR, while TCRdb's copy carries only in-frame clones and drops some. Of about 76,000 clones listed, around 84% were seen once; the top ten hold around 9.9%. This sequence joins TRBV14 and TRBJ2-3; D not certain. Specimen: peripheral blood. The clonotype was recovered from a man aged 55 to 70 with COVID-19, enrolled during active disease. CDR3 protein: CASGPSTDTQYF. The CDR3 bases are TGTGCCAGCGGGCCTAGCACAGATACGCAGTATTTT.